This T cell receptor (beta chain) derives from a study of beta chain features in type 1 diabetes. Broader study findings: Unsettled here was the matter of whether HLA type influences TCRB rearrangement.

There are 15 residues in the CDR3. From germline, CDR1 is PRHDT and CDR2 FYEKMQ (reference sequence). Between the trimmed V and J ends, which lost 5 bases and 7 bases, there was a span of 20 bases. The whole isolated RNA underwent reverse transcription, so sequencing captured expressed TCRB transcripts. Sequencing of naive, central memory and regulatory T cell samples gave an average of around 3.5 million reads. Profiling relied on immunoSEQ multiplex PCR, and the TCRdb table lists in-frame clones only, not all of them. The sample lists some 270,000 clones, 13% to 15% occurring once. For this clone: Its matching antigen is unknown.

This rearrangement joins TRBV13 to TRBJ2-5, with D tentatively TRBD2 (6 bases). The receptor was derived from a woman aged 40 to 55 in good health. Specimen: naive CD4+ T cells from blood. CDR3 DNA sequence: TGTGCCAGCAGCCATAATGCCGGACTGGGGGGGACCCAGTACTTC. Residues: CASSHNAGLGGTQYF. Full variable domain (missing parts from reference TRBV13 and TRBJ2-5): AAGVIQSPRHLIKEKRETATLKCYPIPRHDTVYWYQQGPGQDPQFLISFYEKMQSDKGSIPDRFSAQQFSDYHSELNMSSLELGDSALYFCASSHNAGLGGTQYFGPGTRLLVL.